Following are 8 T cell receptor beta chains from one sample sequenced in a study of neurological immune-mediated disorders. TCRdb recomputed calls from the 5' RACE reads with MiXCR, one row per CDR3 protein. The table includes approximately 37,000 distinct CDR3 sequences, 3% to 4.5% detected once. Sequencing input: PBMCs. Receptors were obtained from a man aged 30 to 39 with multiple sclerosis.

This clonotype was detected ten times or more. The genes are TRBV10-2 and TRBJ1-2, with D possibly TRBD1 on 5 matching bases. V lost 4 bases and J lost 6, with 9 bases in between. Germline V gene lookup returns CDR1 WSHSY and CDR2 SAAADI. The CDR3 consists of 12 residues. The CDR3 sequence is CASSGSGDGYTF. DNA for the CDR3: TGCGCCAGCAGTGGCTCGGGGGATGGCTACACCTTC.

Many counts were recorded for this clonotype. The chain has TRBV20-1 and TRBJ1-1, with D tentatively TRBD1 (6 bases). Trimming pared 5 bases from V and 4 bases from J, leaving 14 bases between. CDR1 is DFQATT, CDR2 SNEGSKA, per germline (reference sequence). This CDR3 is built from 13 residues. The CDR3: CSAQTGLSTEAFF. As DNA, the CDR3 is TGCAGTGCTCAAACAGGGTTGAGCACTGAAGCTTTCTTT.

The table lists this clonotype with many counts. This chain joins TRBV12-3 or TRBV12-4 and TRBJ2-7; D remains unclear. V was shortened by 1 base and J by 7 bases, with 11 bases between the two germline ends. CDR3 length: 13 amino acids. CDR3 coding DNA: TGTGCCAGCAGTTTAGGGTCCCTCTGGGAGCAGTACTTC. As protein: CASSLGSLWEQYF.

By sample share, this clonotype is medium-sized. The chain combines TRBV5-1 with TRBJ2-7; 12 bases align to TRBD2. CDR1 is SGHRS, CDR2 YFSETQ, per germline. CDR3 length: 16 amino acids. Trimming cost V 3 bases and J 5 bases; bases outside gene matches: 9. The CDR3 DNA is TGCGCCAGCAGCTCGGGGCTAGCGGGGGGGCACGACGAGCAGTACTTC. Translated, it gives CASSSGLAGGHDEQYF.

This clonotype was found many times. The rearrangement uses TRBV5-1 and TRBJ1-1; D call uncertain. The length of the CDR3 is 12 residues. Looked up from germline, CDR1 is SGHRS and CDR2 is YFSETQ. V was clipped by 0 bases and J by 6 bases, with 6 bases between them. The CDR3: CASSLAGPEAFF. CDR3 sequence (DNA): TGCGCCAGCAGCTTGGCCGGGCCTGAAGCTTTCTTT.

As for this clonotype: This may be a read error, as it is one base from a much larger clone. The chain joins TRBV6-5 to TRBJ1-3, with TRBD1 as a possible D gene (6 bases). This CDR3 contains 15 residues. From germline, CDR1 is MNHEY and CDR2 SVGAGI. CDR3 sequence reads: CASSPDRSSGKTIYF. The CDR3 DNA reads as TGTGCCAGCAGTCCCGACAGGTCCTCTGGAAAAACCATATATTTT.

This clonotype was observed a handful of times. One end of the junction is discordant with germline, which a read error may explain. The chain couples TRBV5-1 to TRBJ1-5; no definite D call. CDR1 and CDR2 (germline): SGHRS, YFSETQ. The CDR3 runs to 13 residues. CDR3 coding DNA: TGCGCCAGCAGTGTCTCTAGCAATCAGCCCCAGAATTTT. Translation gives CASSVSSNQPQNF.

With respect to this clonotype: The germline gene is not matched at one end of the junction; a read error may be the cause. The chain recombines TRBV20-1 with TRBJ2-6, with D perhaps TRBD2 (5 bases). The CDR3 length is 15 residues. Germline V gives CDR1 DFQATT, CDR2 SNEGSKA (reference sequence). Written as DNA, the CDR3 is TGCATTGCTCTGTTCGGGGTCTCTGGGGCCAACGTCCTGACTTTC. The encoded protein is CIALFGVSGANVLTF.